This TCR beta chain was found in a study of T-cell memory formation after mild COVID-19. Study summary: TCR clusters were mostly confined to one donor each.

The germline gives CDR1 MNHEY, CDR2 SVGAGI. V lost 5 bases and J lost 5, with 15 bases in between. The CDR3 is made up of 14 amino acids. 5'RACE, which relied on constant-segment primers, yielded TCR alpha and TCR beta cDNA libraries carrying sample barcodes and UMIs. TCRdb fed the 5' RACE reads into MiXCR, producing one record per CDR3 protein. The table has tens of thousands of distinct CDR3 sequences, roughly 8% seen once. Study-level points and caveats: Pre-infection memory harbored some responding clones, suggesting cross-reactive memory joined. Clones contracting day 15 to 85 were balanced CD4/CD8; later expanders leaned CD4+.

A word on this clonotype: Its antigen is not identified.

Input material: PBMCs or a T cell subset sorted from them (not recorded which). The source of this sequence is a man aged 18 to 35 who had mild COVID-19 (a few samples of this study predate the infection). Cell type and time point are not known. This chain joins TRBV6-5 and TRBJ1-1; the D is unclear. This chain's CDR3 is CASSNPDLDTEAFF. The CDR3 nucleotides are TGTGCCAGCAGTAATCCCGACCTGGATACTGAAGCTTTCTTT.